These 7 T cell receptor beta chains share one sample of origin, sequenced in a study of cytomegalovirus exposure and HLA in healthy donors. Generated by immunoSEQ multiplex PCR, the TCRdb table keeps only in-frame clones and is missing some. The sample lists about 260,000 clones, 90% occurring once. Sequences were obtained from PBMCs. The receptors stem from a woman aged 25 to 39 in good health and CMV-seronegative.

CDR3 nucleotide sequence: TGTGCCAGCAGACCGCGGGACAGGGGGCCTGGAGGCTACACCTTC. Translation: CASRPRDRGPGGYTF. The V and J genes are TRBV28 and TRBJ1-2; 12 nucleotides match TRBD1. CDR1 and CDR2 (germline): MDHEN, SYDVKM. The CDR3 is made up of 15 amino acids. V was clipped by 6 bases and J by 8 bases; unmatched bases: 10.

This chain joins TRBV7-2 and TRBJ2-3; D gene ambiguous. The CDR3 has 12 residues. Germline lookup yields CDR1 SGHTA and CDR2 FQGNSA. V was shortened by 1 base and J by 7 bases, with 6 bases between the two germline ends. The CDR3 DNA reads TGTGCCAGCAGCTTAGGTCTTAATACGCAGTATTTT. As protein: CASSLGLNTQYF.

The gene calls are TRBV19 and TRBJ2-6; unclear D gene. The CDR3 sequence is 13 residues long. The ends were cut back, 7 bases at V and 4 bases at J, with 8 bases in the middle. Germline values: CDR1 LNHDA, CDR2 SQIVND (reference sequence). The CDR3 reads CASTIGGANVLTF. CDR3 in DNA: TGTGCCAGTACCATAGGAGGGGCCAACGTCCTGACTTTC.

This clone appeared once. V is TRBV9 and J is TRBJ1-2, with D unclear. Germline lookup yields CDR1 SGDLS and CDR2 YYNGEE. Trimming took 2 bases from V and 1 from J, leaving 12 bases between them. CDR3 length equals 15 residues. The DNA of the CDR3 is TGTGCCAGCAGCGTTGACACGACGGGTAACTATGGCTACACCTTC. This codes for CASSVDTTGNYGYTF.

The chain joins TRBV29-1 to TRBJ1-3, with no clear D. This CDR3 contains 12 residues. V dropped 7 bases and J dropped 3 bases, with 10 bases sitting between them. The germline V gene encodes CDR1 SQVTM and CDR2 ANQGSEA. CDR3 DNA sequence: TGCAGCGCCGCAAGTGGTGGAAACACCATATATTTT. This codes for CSAASGGNTIYF.

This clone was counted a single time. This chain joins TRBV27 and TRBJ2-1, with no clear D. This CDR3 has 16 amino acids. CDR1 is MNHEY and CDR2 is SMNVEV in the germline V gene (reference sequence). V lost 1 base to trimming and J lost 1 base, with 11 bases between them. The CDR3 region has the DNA TGTGCCAGCAGTTTATACTCCGGGCGGTCCTACAATGAGCAGTTCTTC. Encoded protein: CASSLYSGRSYNEQFF.

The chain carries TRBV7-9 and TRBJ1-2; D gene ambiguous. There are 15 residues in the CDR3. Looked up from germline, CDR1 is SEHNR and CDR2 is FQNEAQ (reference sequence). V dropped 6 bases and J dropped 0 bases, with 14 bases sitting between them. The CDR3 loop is CASSLIPLANYGYTF. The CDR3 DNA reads TGTGCCAGCAGTTTAATCCCCTTAGCTAACTATGGCTACACCTTC.